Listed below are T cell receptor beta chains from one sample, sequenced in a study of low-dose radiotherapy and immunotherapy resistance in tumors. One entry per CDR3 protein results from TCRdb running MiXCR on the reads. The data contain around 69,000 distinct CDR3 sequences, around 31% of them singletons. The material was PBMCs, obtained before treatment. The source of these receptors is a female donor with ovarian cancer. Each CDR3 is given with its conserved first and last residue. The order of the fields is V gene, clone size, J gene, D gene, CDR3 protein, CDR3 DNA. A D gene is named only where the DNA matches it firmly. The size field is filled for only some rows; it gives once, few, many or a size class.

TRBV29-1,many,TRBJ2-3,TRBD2,CSVAPGLAGGTSTDTQYF,TGCAGCGTTGCGCCGGGACTAGCGGGGGGAACTAGCACAGATACGCAGTATTTT
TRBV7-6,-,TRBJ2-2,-,CASSRGDNTGELFF,TGTGCCAGCAGCCGAGGGGATAACACCGGGGAGCTGTTTTTT
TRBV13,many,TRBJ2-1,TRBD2,CASSFMLAALWGQFF,TGTGCCAGCAGCTTCATGCTAGCGGCCCTTTGGGGGCAGTTCTTC
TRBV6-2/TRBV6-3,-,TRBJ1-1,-,CASTEEGTEAFF,TGTGCCAGCACCGAGGAGGGCACTGAAGCTTTCTTT
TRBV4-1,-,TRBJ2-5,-,CASSREGGAETQYF,TGCGCCAGCAGCCGAGAGGGGGGGGCGGAGACCCAGTACTTC
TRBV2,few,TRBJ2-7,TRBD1,CASRSLLGTGVGEQYF,TGTGCCAGCAGAAGTCTTCTCGGGACAGGGGTTGGGGAGCAGTACTTC
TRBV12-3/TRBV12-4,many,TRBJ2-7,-,CASSLAELTYEQYF,TGTGCCAGCAGCTTAGCGGAATTAACCTACGAGCAGTACTTC
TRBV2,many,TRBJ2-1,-,CASSEEDSLNEQFF,TGTGCCAGCAGTGAAGAGGACAGCCTCAATGAGCAGTTCTTC
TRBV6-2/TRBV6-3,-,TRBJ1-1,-,CASSHPNTEAFF,TGTGCCAGCAGTCACCCTAACACTGAAGCTTTCTTT
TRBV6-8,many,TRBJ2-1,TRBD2,CASSRLAENEQFF,TGTGCCAGCAGTCGACTAGCGGAGAATGAGCAGTTCTTC
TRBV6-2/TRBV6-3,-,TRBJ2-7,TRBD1,CASSYYRDSYSYEQYF,TGTGCCAGCAGTTACTATCGGGACAGTTACTCCTACGAGCAGTACTTC
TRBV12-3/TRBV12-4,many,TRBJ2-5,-,CASSLAPMEETQYF,TGTGCCAGCAGTTTAGCGCCCATGGAAGAGACCCAGTACTTC
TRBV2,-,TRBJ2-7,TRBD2,CASSEILLANEQYF,TGTGCCAGCAGTGAAATCTTACTAGCGAACGAGCAGTACTTC
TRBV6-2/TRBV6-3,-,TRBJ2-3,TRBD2,CASSATSGGIVTSTDTQYF,TGTGCCAGCAGTGCAACTAGCGGGGGGATAGTAACTAGCACAGATACGCAGTATTTT
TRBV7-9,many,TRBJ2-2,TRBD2,CASRKLAGDTGELFF,TGTGCCAGCAGGAAACTAGCGGGAGACACCGGGGAGCTGTTTTTT
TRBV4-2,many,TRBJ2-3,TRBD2,CASSQDGGSGITDTQYF,TGTGCCAGCAGCCAAGATGGTGGGAGCGGGATAACAGATACGCAGTATTTT
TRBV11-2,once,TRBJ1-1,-,CASSLGDTLNTEAFF,TGTGCCAGCAGCTTAGGGGACACGTTGAACACTGAAGCTTTCTTT
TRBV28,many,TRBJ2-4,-,CASSLTPYKNIQYF,TGTGCCAGCAGTTTAACACCCTACAAAAACATTCAGTACTTC
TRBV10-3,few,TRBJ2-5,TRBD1,CAISESGQGIETQYF,TGTGCCATCAGTGAGTCGGGACAGGGCATCGAGACCCAGTACTTC
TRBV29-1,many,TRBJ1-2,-,CSVEVGTGYGYTF,TGCAGCGTTGAAGTAGGCACGGGCTATGGCTACACCTTC
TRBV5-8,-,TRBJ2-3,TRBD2,CASSSTSGDSNTQYF,TGTGCCAGCAGCTCGACTAGCGGGGACTCGAATACGCAGTATTTT
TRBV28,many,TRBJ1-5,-,CASSLGVGNSNQPQHF,TGTGCCAGCAGTTTAGGGGTCGGTAACAGCAATCAGCCCCAGCATTTT
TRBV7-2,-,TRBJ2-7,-,CASAPGPLYEQYF,TGTGCCAGTGCGCCCGGACCGCTCTACGAGCAGTACTTC
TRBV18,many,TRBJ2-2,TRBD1,CASLRTGGYTGELFF,TGTGCCAGCTTACGGACAGGGGGCTACACCGGGGAGCTGTTTTTT
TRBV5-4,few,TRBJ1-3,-,CASSLVGGNSGNTIYF,TGTGCCAGCAGCTTGGTTGGCGGGAACTCTGGAAACACCATATATTTT
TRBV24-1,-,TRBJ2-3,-,CATSDTDSPYTDAQYF,TGTGCCACCAGTGATACGGACTCGCCCTACACAGATGCGCAGTATTTT
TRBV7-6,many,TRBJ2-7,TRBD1,CASSSQARTGHYEQYF,TGTGCCAGCAGCTCCCAGGCCCGGACAGGACACTACGAGCAGTACTTC
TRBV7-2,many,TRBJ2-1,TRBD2,CASSLTGTSEYNEQFF,TGTGCCAGCAGCTTGACCGGGACTAGCGAGTACAATGAGCAGTTCTTC
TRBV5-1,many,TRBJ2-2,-,CASSLEDGANTGELFF,TGCGCCAGCAGCTTGGAGGACGGCGCGAACACCGGGGAGCTGTTTTTT
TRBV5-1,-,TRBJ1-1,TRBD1,CASSYGTGGTNTEAFF,TGCGCCAGCAGCTACGGGACAGGGGGAACGAACACTGAAGCTTTCTTT
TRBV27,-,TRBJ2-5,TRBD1,CASSFQTGGFVETQYF,TGTGCCAGCAGTTTTCAGACAGGGGGGTTTGTAGAGACCCAGTACTTC
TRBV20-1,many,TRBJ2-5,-,CSAISQGRETQYF,TGCAGTGCCATTTCACAGGGTCGGGAGACCCAGTACTTC
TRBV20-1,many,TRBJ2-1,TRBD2,CSARVAGGYNEQFF,TGCAGTGCTAGAGTAGCGGGGGGTTACAATGAGCAGTTCTTC
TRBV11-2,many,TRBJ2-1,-,CASTQPVRGVSSIGNEQFF,TGTGCCAGCACCCAACCAGTCAGGGGCGTATCAAGTATTGGGAATGAGCAGTTCTTC
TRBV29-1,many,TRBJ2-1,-,CSVVFGAWRNEQFF,TGCAGCGTTGTATTCGGGGCATGGAGGAATGAGCAGTTCTTC
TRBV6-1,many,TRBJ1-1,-,CASSALRGGHVNTEAFF,TGTGCCAGCAGTGCCCTTCGGGGGGGACACGTTAACACTGAAGCTTTCTTT
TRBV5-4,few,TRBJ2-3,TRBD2,CASSNQPSGGGTDTQYF,TGTGCCAGCAGCAACCAACCTAGCGGGGGTGGCACAGATACGCAGTATTTT